The present TCR beta chain was sequenced within a study of blood T cell repertoires in COVID-19. Study-level information: Sites in the United States, Italy and Spain provided acute and convalescent COVID-19 samples. Sources were T cells, B-cell-depleted T cells, or PBMCs; the material itself was cDNA or gDNA.

In the original analysis: Amplification of reference gene primers provided the estimated nucleated cell counts. Libraries were prepared by immunoSEQ multiplex PCR; TCRdb keeps only in-frame clonotypes and omits some of them. The D gene and trimming were derived from the DNA, and the V and J assignments and clone size from that table. Of about 40,000 clones in the sample, roughly 84% were seen once. This CDR3 contains 19 residues. Between the trimmed V and J ends, which lost 5 bases and 0 bases, there was a span of 20 bases. CDR1 is SGHVS and CDR2 is FQNEAQ in the germline V gene. Sequenced sample: peripheral blood. The clonotype comes from a woman aged 70-85 years with acute or convalescent COVID-19. The J gene is TRBJ1-6, the V gene TRBV7-8; weak D call: TRBD1 (5 bases). Here the CDR3 DNA reads TGTGCCAGCAGCCCAAGGCCCCTACAGGTTAGCTCCTATAATTCACCCCTCCACTTT. This gives the protein CASSPRPLQVSSYNSPLHF.